The 30 T cell receptor beta chains in this list originate from one sample, sequenced in a study of human T cells and chemical hapten exposure. Time point defined: patch test 1, 2 weeks after DPC sensitization. Treatment of the sample: therapeutic diphenylcyclopropenone sensitization with weekly scalp DPC. MiXCR was run by TCRdb on the RACE reads, yielding one entry per CDR3 protein. The data contain 90,000 to 120,000 distinct CDR3 sequences, 11% of them singletons. The material sequenced was whole blood, taken in connection with sensitization to the hapten diphenylcyclopropenone (DPC). These TCRs come from a middle-aged woman with alopecia areata. Some clones in this sample may be carry-over from other donors' samples.

This clonotype was detected a few times. This chain connects TRBV28 to TRBJ1-6, with D tentatively TRBD1 (6 bases). The CDR3 is 15 residues long. Germline-derived CDR1 and CDR2 are MDHEN and SYDVKM. Trimming removed 5 bases from V and 7 bases from J, with 15 bases in between. In DNA form, the CDR3 reads TGTGCCAGCAGTCCGGCCGACAGGTCCAATTCACCCCTCCACTTT. Its protein product is CASSPADRSNSPLHF.

This clonotype has a count of ten or more. The CDR3 sequence: CASSVSVVEIDEQYF. The CDR3 nucleotides are TGTGCCAGCAGCGTCTCGGTGGTGGAGATCGACGAGCAGTACTTC. This chain connects TRBV9 to TRBJ2-7; D gene uncertain. The CDR3 runs 15 residues. CDR1 is SGDLS and CDR2 is YYNGEE in the germline V gene. V shed 2 bases and J shed 5 bases, with 17 bases lying between them.

The chain uses TRBV12-3 or TRBV12-4 and TRBJ2-2, with D uncertain. The CDR3 consists of 17 residues. Trimming pared 5 bases from V and 2 bases from J, leaving 18 bases between. CDR3 loop: CASSGSHPDLNTGELFF. CDR3 nucleotide sequence: TGTGCCAGCAGTGGTAGTCATCCGGATCTTAACACCGGGGAGCTGTTTTTT.

Of note for this clonotype: An end of the junction differs from the germline gene, which may be a read error. The gene calls are TRBV18 and TRBJ1-1; TRBD1 might be the D (5 bases). There are 12 residues in the CDR3. Germline-derived CDR1 and CDR2 are KGHSH and LQKENI. The CDR3 region is CANSPRGVEAFF. The CDR3 DNA is TGTGCCAACTCACCAAGAGGGGTTGAAGCTTTCTTT.

The V call is TRBV4-1, the J call TRBJ2-5; 8 bases fit TRBD1. J gave up 2 bases and V 4 bases, and 12 bases lay outside the gene matches. CDR3 length: 17 amino acids. The germline CDR1 and CDR2 sequences are MGHRA and YSYEKL. CDR3 protein: CASSPQSRGPGQETQYF. For the CDR3, the DNA is TGCGCCAGCAGCCCACAAAGCAGGGGGCCCGGGCAAGAGACCCAGTACTTC.

This clonotype occurred many times. The V gene is TRBV7-9, the J gene TRBJ2-3; 14 bases line up with TRBD2. Germline assignment: CDR1 SEHNR and CDR2 FQNEAQ (reference sequence). The CDR3 extends over 17 amino acids. V lost 11 bases to trimming and J lost 5 bases; unmatched junction nucleotides: 15. Written as DNA, the CDR3 is TGTGCCGGAGAGGGACTAGCGGGAGTTCAAACCGGAGATACGCAGTATTTT. This translates into CAGEGLAGVQTGDTQYF.

V gene TRBV29-1 combines with J gene TRBJ2-7; D perhaps matches TRBD1 (5 bases). This CDR3 has 13 residues. Germline lookup yields CDR1 SQVTM and CDR2 ANQGSEA. V was trimmed by 4 bases and J by 5 bases, leaving 15 bases between them. CDR3 sequence: CSVGGANAHEQYF. The CDR3 coding sequence is TGCAGCGTTGGGGGCGCGAATGCTCACGAGCAGTACTTC.

In its sample, this clonotype was seen a few times. The J gene is TRBJ1-6, the V gene TRBV2; the D gene is possibly TRBD1 (5 bases). This CDR3 spans 15 amino acids. CDR1 and CDR2 (germline): SNHLY, FYNNEI. V gave up 7 bases and J gave up 0 bases, with 10 bases separating them. For the CDR3, the DNA is TGTGCCAGCAAAGGGGAAGGCTCCTATAATTCACCCCTCCACTTT. Protein product: CASKGEGSYNSPLHF. Complete variable domain (other parts from reference TRBV2 and TRBJ1-6): EPEVTQTPSHQVTQMGQEVILRCVPISNHLYFYWYRQILGQKVEFLVSFYNNEISEKSEIFDDQFSVERPDGSNFTLKIRSTKLEDSAMYFCASKGEGSYNSPLHFGNGTRLTVT.

This clonotype was observed many times. The rearrangement uses TRBV4-2 and TRBJ2-7; 10 nucleotides agree with TRBD1. The CDR3 loop spans 16 amino acids. Germline V gene sequence: CDR1 LGHNA, CDR2 YNFKEQ. J was trimmed by 0 bases and V by 1 base; bases with no gene match: 3. The CDR3 here is CASSQGQGAPSYEQYF. In DNA form, the CDR3 reads TGTGCCAGCAGCCAAGGACAGGGGGCTCCCTCCTACGAGCAGTACTTC.

This clonotype was seen many times. The chain combines TRBV6-2 or TRBV6-3 with TRBJ1-1; D uncertain. The V end was cut by 4 bases, the J end by 1 base, with 10 bases between. CDR3 size: 14 residues. In germline, CDR1 is MNHEY, CDR2 SVGEGT. The CDR3 protein is CASSFPTENTEAFF. The CDR3 coding sequence is TGTGCCAGCAGTTTCCCAACCGAGAACACTGAAGCTTTCTTT.

This clonotype was picked up a small number of times. The chain links TRBV30 to TRBJ1-5, with TRBD1 matching over 11 bases. The CDR3 spans 19 residues. With V trimmed by 3 bases and J by 0 bases, 13 bases remained unmatched. Germline CDR1 and CDR2: GTSNPN and SVGIG (reference sequence). CDR3 bases: TGTGCCTGGAGATCAGCGGGACAGGGGGTATTTTATAGCAATCAGCCCCAGCATTTT. Encoded protein: CAWRSAGQGVFYSNQPQHF. The full variable domain, its missing parts supplied by reference TRBV30 and TRBJ1-5, is SQTIHQWPATLVQPVGSPLSLECTVEGTSNPNLYWYRQAAGRGLQLLFYSVGIGQISSEVPQNLSASRPQDRQFILSSKKLLLSDSGFYLCAWRSAGQGVFYSNQPQHFGDGTRLSIL.

The gene calls are TRBV12-3 or TRBV12-4 and TRBJ2-2; D remains ambiguous. V was clipped by 5 bases and J by 7 bases, with 8 bases between them. This CDR3 is 12 amino acids long. CDR3 protein: CASSPHGGELFF. The CDR3 coding sequence is TGTGCCAGCAGTCCTCATGGCGGGGAGCTGTTTTTT.

This clonotype was counted between two and nine times. V usage is TRBV7-8 and J usage is TRBJ1-2, with D possibly TRBD1 on 5 matching bases. The CDR3 is made up of 13 amino acids. Germline V gene sequence: CDR1 SGHVS, CDR2 FQNEAQ. V was clipped by 5 bases and J by 8 bases, with 15 bases between them. CDR3 DNA sequence: TGTGCCAGCAGCCCGCCCTCACCAGGGGGCTACACCTTC. Its translation is CASSPPSPGGYTF.

This chain connects TRBV20-1 to TRBJ2-7, with D possibly TRBD1 on 5 matching bases. This CDR3 comprises 12 residues. Trimming pared 6 bases from V and 1 base from J, leaving 10 bases between. Looked up from germline, CDR1 is DFQATT and CDR2 is SNEGSKA (reference sequence). In DNA form, the CDR3 reads TGCAGTGCAGGTGGGGCGTCCTACGAGCAGTACTTC. Its protein product is CSAGGASYEQYF.

CDR3 sequence: CASSVLQDAYTF. The CDR3 region has the DNA TGTGCCAGCAGCGTACTACAGGATGCCTACACCTTC. This chain links TRBV5-8 with TRBJ1-2, with D perhaps matching TRBD1 (5 bases). Trimming shortened V by 4 bases and J by 10 bases, and 14 bases separated the two germline ends. The CDR3 covers 12 residues. Germline loops: CDR1 SGHTS, CDR2 YDEGEE.

This clonotype has at least ten counts. The gene calls are TRBV6-5 and TRBJ1-2; 9 bases fit TRBD1. Germline CDR1 reads MNHEY; CDR2 reads SVGAGI. The CDR3 consists of 16 residues. V shed 0 bases and J 2 bases; nucleotides not matched to a gene: 4. CDR3 DNA: TGTGCCAGCAGTTACTCGGGGACAGGGATAAACTATGGCTACACCTTC. It specifies CASSYSGTGINYGYTF.

This clonotype has a handful of counts. The V gene is TRBV5-8, the J gene TRBJ1-5; D is possibly TRBD1 (6 bases). Trimming took off 3 bases at V and 2 bases at J, with 15 bases between the two ends. CDR1 and CDR2 from the germline V gene are SGHTS and YDEGEE. This CDR3 has 16 amino acids. As DNA, the CDR3 is TGTGCCAGCAGCTCCCCCGGGGGCGGGGGCAATCAGCCCCAGCATTTT. As protein: CASSSPGGGGNQPQHF.

This clonotype was detected only a few times. V usage is TRBV29-1 and J usage is TRBJ2-1; no firm D call. The germline V gene has CDR1 SQVTM and CDR2 ANQGSEA. V gave up 5 bases and J gave up 3 bases, with 11 bases separating them. CDR3 length equals 13 residues. The CDR3 nucleotides read TGCAGCGTTATAACGGGCCTCTACAATGAGCAGTTCTTC. The encoded protein is CSVITGLYNEQFF.

This clonotype was recorded a few times. The chain joins TRBV18 to TRBJ2-5, with D possibly being TRBD1 (5 bases). CDR3 size: 14 residues. V was clipped by 6 bases and J by 1 base, with 12 bases between them. From germline, CDR1 is KGHSH and CDR2 LQKENI. DNA of the CDR3: TGTGCCAGCTCCCTACAGCAGGGCCAAGAGACCCAGTACTTC. Translation: CASSLQQGQETQYF.

This clonotype was detected many times. V gene TRBV7-8 combines with J gene TRBJ1-6; a possible D gene is TRBD1 (6 bases). Germline CDR1 is SGHVS and CDR2 is FQNEAQ. This CDR3 region has 14 residues. V was pared by 4 bases and J by 3 bases, with 7 bases between. CDR3 loop: CASSSGDYNSPLHF. The CDR3 DNA follows: TGTGCCAGCAGCTCAGGGGACTATAATTCACCCCTCCACTTT.

This clonotype was counted ten times or more. This chain links TRBV20-1 with TRBJ2-1, with D maybe TRBD2 (6 bases). Trimming took 5 bases from V and 3 from J, leaving 11 bases between them. Germline CDR1 DFQATT, CDR2 SNEGSKA (reference sequence). The CDR3 contains 13 residues. The CDR3 loop reads CSAPGRGYNEQFF. In DNA form, the CDR3 reads TGCAGTGCTCCAGGGCGGGGCTACAATGAGCAGTTCTTC.

This clonotype was seen at least ten times. This rearrangement joins TRBV6-2 or TRBV6-3 to TRBJ2-1; 10 bases agree with TRBD2. V dropped 4 bases and J dropped 6; count of bases not matched to a gene: 6. The CDR3 extends over 15 amino acids. Germline CDR1 and CDR2: MNHEY and SVGEGT. The CDR3 reads CASSSEAGGFNEQFF. The CDR3 DNA follows: TGTGCCAGCAGTTCGGAAGCGGGGGGGTTCAATGAGCAGTTCTTC.

This clonotype has just a few counts. The chain combines TRBV10-3 with TRBJ2-1; 11 bases map to TRBD2. Per germline, CDR1 ENHRY and CDR2 SYGVKD. V lost 0 bases, J lost 5 bases, and 6 bases stayed unmatched. CDR3 length: 17 residues. The chain's CDR3 is CAISESRGTSGHNEQFF. CDR3 in DNA: TGTGCCATCAGTGAGTCGAGGGGGACTAGCGGCCACAATGAGCAGTTCTTC.

This clonotype was seen only a few times. This chain joins TRBV6-1 and TRBJ2-7; 12 positions agree with TRBD2. Germline V gene data show CDR1 as MNHNS and CDR2 as SASEGT. V was clipped by 9 bases and J by 7 bases; unmatched bases: 10. The CDR3 loop spans 14 amino acids. In DNA form, the CDR3 reads TGTGCCAGTCTGCCGACTAGCGGGGGCCGGGAGCAGTACTTC. Amino acid sequence: CASLPTSGGREQYF.

Comments on this clonotype: A single base separates this from a much larger clone, so it may be a read error. The genes are TRBV7-2 and TRBJ1-4; 7 nucleotides agree with TRBD1. The CDR3 is made up of 15 amino acids. The V gene's germline CDR1 is SGHTA and CDR2 FQGNSA. Unmatched junction bases numbered 10, after V lost 4 bases and J lost 8 bases. The CDR3 nucleotides are TGTGCCAGCAGCTCCACAGGGGCGATTTCCGAAAAACTGTTTTTT. Its protein product is CASSSTGAISEKLFF.

This clonotype occurred a few times. The rearrangement links TRBV12-3 or TRBV12-4 to TRBJ1-2; 8 bases match TRBD1. After removal of 6 bases from V and 1 base from J, the junction contained 4 bases not matched to a gene. The CDR3 is 14 amino acids. In DNA form, the CDR3 reads TGTGCCAGCAGGTCCGGACAGGGTAACTATGGCTACACCTTC. Its protein product is CASRSGQGNYGYTF.

The chain is built from TRBV5-1 and TRBJ1-1; TRBD1 might be the D (6 bases). The CDR3 has 13 amino acids. Deletions cut 10 bases from V and 1 base from J, with 14 bases between. The V gene's germline CDR1 is SGHRS and CDR2 YFSETQ. The CDR3 reads CAGRQEPNTEAFF. The CDR3 DNA reads as TGCGCCGGGCGACAGGAGCCGAACACTGAAGCTTTCTTT.

This clonotype was seen many times. The rearrangement joins TRBV6-5 to TRBJ1-4, with D unclear. Per the germline V gene, CDR1 is MNHEY and CDR2 is SVGAGI. Trimming left V 6 bases short and J 6 bases short, with 17 bases between. The CDR3 is made up of 15 amino acids. CDR3 sequence (DNA): TGTGCCAGCAGACCCAGCGGTAAACGGGATGAAAAACTGTTTTTT. This translates into CASRPSGKRDEKLFF.

This chain joins TRBV20-1 and TRBJ1-1; no clear D. Germline CDR1 DFQATT, CDR2 SNEGSKA (reference sequence). The V and J ends lost 5 bases and 1 base respectively, with 14 bases between them. CDR3 length equals 14 residues. CDR3 bases: TGCAGTGCTCCTATCCCGGGGAGGAACACTGAAGCTTTCTTT. Protein: CSAPIPGRNTEAFF.

In this sample, this clonotype turned up many times. V usage is TRBV6-5 and J usage is TRBJ2-2; the match to TRBD1 covers 8 bases. V dropped 6 bases and J dropped 6; count of bases not matched to a gene: 6. The germline V gene encodes CDR1 MNHEY and CDR2 SVGAGI. CDR3 length: 14 amino acids. Here the CDR3 reads CASSPTGVAGELFF. Written as DNA, the CDR3 is TGTGCCAGCAGCCCGACAGGGGTCGCCGGGGAGCTGTTTTTT.